These T cell receptor beta chains were read from a single sample in a study of T cell responses to AZD1222 COVID-19 vaccine. Using immunoSEQ multiplex PCR, the repertoire was profiled, and TCRdb retains in-frame clones only, with some absent. The table shows 120,000 to 150,000 clones, with about 89% occurring only once. The sample consisted of peripheral blood, taken 28 days after the second dose of the MenACWY control vaccine. Receptors originate from an adult who received the MenACWY meningococcal vaccine as a control. Both conserved end residues are part of each CDR3. Each record gives: clone size, V gene, J gene, D gene, CDR3 DNA, CDR3 protein. D genes are given only for firm matches. Expanded clones are given a class, and other clones once, few, many or no size at all.

-	TRBV19	TRBJ1-5	-	TGTGCCAGTAGTATAAGGAGCGAGGGGGTGGGGCCCCAGCATTTT	CASSIRSEGVGPQHF
-	TRBV7-6	TRBJ1-1	-	TGTGCCAGCAGCTTAGGGGGGAGGGACACTGAAGCTTTCTTT	CASSLGGRDTEAFF
-	TRBV4-3	TRBJ1-5	-	TGCGCCAGCAGCCAAGATTGGGGGAGGGGTCAGCCCCAGCATTTT	CASSQDWGRGQPQHF
-	TRBV6-5	TRBJ1-5	TRBD1	TGTGCCAGCAGACGAGGGACAGGGGGTCAGCCCCAGCATTTT	CASRRGTGGQPQHF
once	TRBV18	TRBJ1-5	-	TGTGCCAGCTCACCATTAGGGGGTAGCGGTCAGCCCCAGCATTTT	CASSPLGGSGQPQHF
-	TRBV28	TRBJ2-2	-	TGTGCCAGCAGTCAGGGTTACCTCACCGGGGAGCTGTTTTTT	CASSQGYLTGELFF
-	TRBV28	TRBJ2-5	-	TGTGCCAGCACCTCGGACAGCCAAGAGACCCAGTACTTC	CASTSDSQETQYF
-	TRBV12-1	TRBJ1-4	-	TGTGCCAGCAGCTTTACCGTCGGCAGGGACGATGAAAAACTGTTTTTT	CASSFTVGRDDEKLFF
-	TRBV10-2	TRBJ1-5	TRBD1	TGCGCCAGCACCGGACAGGGTGAGGATCAGCCCCAGCATTTT	CASTGQGEDQPQHF
once	TRBV4-3	TRBJ2-3	-	TGCGCCAGCAGCCAAGAGCGGTTATCCACAGATACGCAGTATTTT	CASSQERLSTDTQYF
-	TRBV18	TRBJ1-1	-	TGTGCCAGCTCACCACCATCCCAGGGTTCGAACACTGAAGCTTTCTTT	CASSPPSQGSNTEAFF
-	TRBV28	TRBJ1-2	-	TGTGCCAGCAGCCGACAGGACTATGGCTACACCTTC	CASSRQDYGYTF
-	TRBV6-5	TRBJ1-3	-	TGTGCCAGCAGTTACGCAGGCTTCTCTGGAAACACCATATATTTT	CASSYAGFSGNTIYF
-	TRBV7-9	TRBJ1-1	-	TGTGCCAGCAGCTTCTCTGGGCTCAACACTGAAGCTTTCTTT	CASSFSGLNTEAFF
-	TRBV10-3	TRBJ2-1	-	TGTGCCATCAGTGAGGAAACCCTAGCACTTGAGCAGTTCTTC	CAISEETLALEQFF
-	TRBV19	TRBJ2-4	TRBD2	TGTGCCAGTAGACAACTAGCGGGAGAAGACATTCAGCACTTC	CASRQLAGEDIQHF
-	TRBV19	TRBJ1-4	TRBD1	TGTGCCAGTAGTGCCAACACAGGGGTTAATGAAAAACTGTTTTTT	CASSANTGVNEKLFF
once	TRBV29-1	TRBJ2-3	TRBD2	TGCAGCGTTGACCGCGGGAGGGCCACAGATACGCAGTATTTT	CSVDRGRATDTQYF
-	TRBV6-5	TRBJ1-2	-	TGTGCCAGCAAGAACTGGGGGGCCAACTATGGCTACACCTTC	CASKNWGANYGYTF
-	TRBV7-8	TRBJ2-7	-	TGTGCCAGCAGCCGAAGACCCTACGAGCAGTACTTC	CASSRRPYEQYF
-	TRBV7-2	TRBJ1-2	TRBD1	TGTGCCAGCAGCTTGACAGGGGGCTATGGCTACACCTTC	CASSLTGGYGYTF
-	TRBV7-9	TRBJ2-3	TRBD1	TGTGCCAGCAGCCACCCCCGACAGGGTGCAGCAGATACGCAGTATTTT	CASSHPRQGAADTQYF
-	TRBV2	TRBJ2-2	TRBD1	TGTGCCAGCAGGGGACAGGGAGGCGGGGAGCTGTTTTTT	CASRGQGGGELFF
-	TRBV9	TRBJ2-2	-	TGTGCCAGCAGCGGGACACGGCGTACCGGGGAGCTGTTTTTT	CASSGTRRTGELFF
-	TRBV2	TRBJ2-7	TRBD1	TGTGCCAGCAGGGGGGGACAGGGTCTATCGTACGAGCAGTACTTC	CASRGGQGLSYEQYF
-	TRBV29-1	TRBJ2-7	-	TGCAGCGTTGAAGTTGGCTTCAGGGGAGCGCAGTACTTC	CSVEVGFRGAQYF
-	TRBV6-1	TRBJ2-7	-	TGTGCCAGCATTGACACCGCCGGCTACGAGCAGTACTTC	CASIDTAGYEQYF
-	TRBV2	TRBJ2-6	-	TGTGCCAGCAGTGAAGCAGGGACCGGGGCCAACGTCCTGACTTTC	CASSEAGTGANVLTF
-	TRBV29-1	TRBJ2-3	-	TGCAGCGTTAGGGGGAAAGGACAATTCACAGATACGCAGTATTTT	CSVRGKGQFTDTQYF
-	TRBV7-2	TRBJ2-1	TRBD1	TGTGCCAGCAGCTCGCCAGGGGGCGGCAATGAGCAGTTCTTC	CASSSPGGGNEQFF
-	TRBV5-5	TRBJ2-7	-	TGTGCCAGCAGCCCCCCTGGAGGGGGCTTTGAGCAGTACTTC	CASSPPGGGFEQYF
-	TRBV5-6	TRBJ1-3	-	TGTGCCAGCACCTTTTCCATCCTCGGAAACACCATATATTTT	CASTFSILGNTIYF
-	TRBV6-2/TRBV6-3	TRBJ2-7	-	TGTGCCAGCAGTTACTCTGGTGGATGGCACTCCTACGAGCAGTACTTC	CASSYSGGWHSYEQYF
-	TRBV6-5	TRBJ2-7	-	TGTGCCAGCAAAGGGCAGGGGGGGATCGAGCAGTACTTC	CASKGQGGIEQYF
-	TRBV28	TRBJ1-1	-	TGTGCCAGCAGCTTAGCGCGTGGAAGACTGAACACTGAAGCTTTCTTT	CASSLARGRLNTEAFF
-	TRBV5-5	TRBJ2-7	-	TGTGCCAGCAGCTTCGGCAGGGTCACCTACGAGCAGTACTTC	CASSFGRVTYEQYF
once	TRBV27	TRBJ2-1	TRBD1	TGTGCCAGCGGATACATTCGGGACAGGGGGCGAAATGAGCAGTTCTTC	CASGYIRDRGRNEQFF
-	TRBV12-3/TRBV12-4	TRBJ2-1	-	TGTGCCAGCAGGAGCGGAGAGTACAATGAGCAGTTCTTC	CASRSGEYNEQFF